These 28 T cell receptor beta chains were sequenced from one sample in a study of blood T cell repertoires in COVID-19. Sequencing was performed with immunoSEQ multiplex PCR; in TCRdb, only in-frame clones are kept and a portion is missing. The data contain roughly 130,000 clones, 84% of them singletons. Sequencing was done on a sample of PBMCs or T cells enriched from blood (not recorded which). Every receptor here comes from a woman aged 25 to 45 who had recovered from COVID-19.

Regarding this clone: An end of the junction differs from the germline gene, which may be a read error. The V and J genes are TRBV28 and TRBJ1-6; D gene unclear. The length of the CDR3 is 13 residues. CDR1 and CDR2 from the germline V gene are MDHEN and SYDVKM. CDR3 protein: CATSRDYNSPLHF. The CDR3 DNA follows: TGTGCCACCAGTCGGGACTATAATTCACCCCTCCACTTT.

The V and J genes are TRBV3-1 (or the pseudogene TRBV3-2) and TRBJ2-7; TRBD2 is a possible D gene (6 bases). The CDR3 spans 20 residues. The ends were cut back, 2 bases at V and 0 bases at J, with 26 bases in the middle. The germline V gene has CDR1 LGHDT and CDR2 YNNKEL (reference sequence). The CDR3 sequence: CASSQTHGTSKSTISYEQYF. The CDR3 DNA reads TGTGCCAGCAGCCAAACCCATGGCACTAGCAAATCGACAATCTCCTACGAGCAGTACTTC.

The V gene is TRBV5-4, the J gene TRBJ2-2; weak D call: TRBD1 (6 bases). The CDR3 runs to 13 residues. V lost 6 bases, J lost 6 bases, and 12 bases lay in between. Germline-derived CDR1 and CDR2 are SGHNT and YYREEE (reference sequence). Written as DNA, the CDR3 is TGTGCCAGCACCCCTGGGGGCCCCGGGGAGCTGTTTTTT. Encoded protein: CASTPGGPGELFF.

CDR3 sequence (DNA): TGTGCCAGCAGCCCTACACAGGCCACTGAAGCTTTCTTT. As protein: CASSPTQATEAFF. The chain uses TRBV3-1 (or the pseudogene TRBV3-2) and TRBJ1-1, with D possibly TRBD1 on 5 matching bases. V gave up 4 bases and J gave up 4 bases, with 10 bases separating them. CDR1 and CDR2 (germline): LGHDT, YNNKEL (reference sequence). The CDR3 is 13 residues long.

Here the CDR3 reads CAWSDPGLASSTDTQYF. CDR3 nucleotides: TGTGCCTGGAGTGACCCAGGACTAGCTTCTAGCACAGATACGCAGTATTTT. The chain employs TRBV30 and TRBJ2-3; 8 nucleotides line up with TRBD2. The CDR3 spans 17 residues. The J segment lost 0 bases and the V segment lost 1 base, leaving 9 bases of the junction unmatched. Germline lookup yields CDR1 GTSNPN and CDR2 SVGIG (reference sequence).

This chain joins TRBV9 and TRBJ2-6; 9 bases match TRBD1. CDR3 length: 17 amino acids. After removal of 0 bases from V and 2 bases from J, the junction contained 3 bases not matched to a gene. Germline V lookup: CDR1 SGDLS, CDR2 YYNGEE. The CDR3 reads CASSVEGTGTGANVLTF. The CDR3 DNA reads TGTGCCAGCAGCGTAGAAGGGACAGGGACTGGGGCCAACGTCCTGACTTTC.

The chain links TRBV28 to TRBJ2-2; D may be TRBD2 (7 bases). V was trimmed by 7 bases and J by 5 bases, leaving 17 bases between them. This CDR3 contains 15 residues. Germline lookup yields CDR1 MDHEN and CDR2 SYDVKM. CDR3 bases: TGTGCCAGCACCAGGGGAGGGCCACTGACCGGGGAGCTGTTTTTT. The encoded protein is CASTRGGPLTGELFF.

The chain couples TRBV2 to TRBJ2-3, with no clear D. The germline V gene has CDR1 SNHLY and CDR2 FYNNEI. Trimming took 4 bases from V and 3 from J, leaving 11 bases between them. The CDR3 extends over 14 amino acids. DNA for the CDR3: TGTGCCAGCAGTGCTATTCTCCTTACAGATACGCAGTATTTT. Protein product: CASSAILLTDTQYF.

This chain joins TRBV25-1 and TRBJ1-2; TRBD1 is a possible D gene (5 bases). V lost 2 bases and J lost 4, with 17 bases in between. Germline CDR1 is MGHDK and CDR2 is SYGVNS. There are 16 residues in the CDR3. The CDR3 DNA is TGTGCCAGCAGTGAAGACAGCAGCGCCACTGTCTATGGCTACACCTTC. Encoded protein: CASSEDSSATVYGYTF.

The chain carries TRBV28 and TRBJ1-4; 11 bases match TRBD1. Per germline, CDR1 MDHEN and CDR2 SYDVKM. The CDR3 spans 14 residues. Unmatched junction bases numbered 5, after V lost 7 bases and J lost 7 bases. CDR3 in DNA: TGTGCCAGCACCGGGACAGGGGGTAGTGAAAAACTGTTTTTT. Amino acids: CASTGTGGSEKLFF. Based on the CDR3 plus reference TRBV28 and TRBJ1-4, the full variable domain is DVKVTQSSRYLVKRTGEKVFLECVQDMDHENMFWYRQDPGLGLRLIYFSYDVKMKEKGDIPEGYSVSREKKERFSLILESASTNQTSMYLCASTGTGGSEKLFFGSGTQLSVL.

The V gene is TRBV19, the J gene TRBJ2-5, with TRBD1 identical over 9 bases. There are 17 residues in the CDR3. Trimming took 4 bases from V and 1 from J; bases not matched to a gene: 10. Per the germline V gene, CDR1 is LNHDA and CDR2 is SQIVND (reference sequence). This CDR3 reads CASSKDRGLRGQETQYF. The CDR3 region has the DNA TGTGCCAGTAGTAAGGACAGGGGATTGCGGGGCCAAGAGACCCAGTACTTC.

The V call is TRBV5-1, the J call TRBJ2-3; 7 bases line up with TRBD1. Per germline, CDR1 SGHRS and CDR2 YFSETQ. The CDR3 sequence is 16 residues long. V was clipped by 4 bases and J by 2 bases; unmatched bases: 10. Here the CDR3 reads CASSIGRDSLTDTQYF. In DNA form, the CDR3 reads TGCGCCAGCAGCATAGGACGGGACAGCCTCACAGATACGCAGTATTTT.

In this sample, this clone turned up a few times. The chain has TRBV27 and TRBJ1-6, with unresolved D. The V end lost 3 bases, the J end lost 9 bases, and 15 bases lay between the germline ends. CDR3 length: 15 amino acids. CDR1 and CDR2 (germline): MNHEY, SMNVEV (reference sequence). CDR3 loop: CASSLGRTSGSPLHF. CDR3 coding DNA: TGTGCCAGCAGTTTGGGCCGAACAAGTGGTTCACCCCTCCACTTT.

The chain has TRBV5-4 and TRBJ2-3, with TRBD1 matching over 12 bases. Germline-derived CDR1 and CDR2 are SGHNT and YYREEE (reference sequence). V was clipped by 3 bases and J by 6 bases; unmatched bases: 5. This CDR3 contains 15 residues. The CDR3 region is CASSYMGQGADTQYF. The DNA of the CDR3 is TGTGCCAGCAGCTATATGGGACAGGGGGCGGATACGCAGTATTTT.

CDR3 DNA: TGTGCCAGTACTTCACAGGAGACGTTACCATATGGCTACACCTTC. It translates to CASTSQETLPYGYTF. The chain carries TRBV19 and TRBJ1-2, with D perhaps TRBD1 (5 bases). Germline V gene sequence: CDR1 LNHDA, CDR2 SQIVND (reference sequence). The CDR3 covers 15 residues. V was clipped by 7 bases and J by 5 bases, with 20 bases between them.

The J gene is TRBJ2-1, the V gene TRBV30; a weak D match, TRBD2 (6 bases). CDR1 is GTSNPN and CDR2 is SVGIG in the germline V gene (reference sequence). V shed 2 bases and J shed 1 base, with 12 bases lying between them. This CDR3 is built from 15 residues. CDR3 coding DNA: TGTGCCTGGAGTAGCGGGCCCGCTTCCTACAATGAGCAGTTCTTC. Encoded protein: CAWSSGPASYNEQFF.

The chain is built from TRBV30 and TRBJ1-1; D unresolved. The CDR3 is 12 residues long. Trimming took 2 bases from V and 6 from J, leaving 10 bases between them. Germline V gene data show CDR1 as GTSNPN and CDR2 as SVGIG (reference sequence). The CDR3 here is CAWSSTPAEAFF. CDR3 in DNA: TGTGCCTGGAGTTCGACTCCCGCTGAAGCTTTCTTT.

In nucleotides, the CDR3 is TGCGCCAGCAGCCAAGGACTAGCGGGAGGTCGGGGGGAGCTGTTTTTT. It translates to CASSQGLAGGRGELFF. V gene TRBV4-3 combines with J gene TRBJ2-2; 13 positions match TRBD2. J gave up 8 bases and V 1 base, and 4 bases lay outside the gene matches. Per germline, CDR1 LGHNA and CDR2 YSLEER. The CDR3 totals 16 residues.

CDR3 nucleotides: TGTGCCAGCAGTCCCGGCGGCGGAACCATCTATGGCTACACCTTC. Residues: CASSPGGGTIYGYTF. The gene calls are TRBV11-2 and TRBJ1-2; D ambiguous. The CDR3 length is 15 residues. Between the trimmed V and J ends, which lost 6 bases and 4 bases, there was a span of 18 bases. In germline, CDR1 is SGHAT, CDR2 FQNNGV.

This clone was recorded once. The chain is built from TRBV29-1 and TRBJ1-2; weak D call: TRBD1 (5 bases). CDR1 is SQVTM, CDR2 ANQGSEA, per germline. This CDR3 is built from 13 residues. V was clipped by 6 bases and J by 5 bases, with 16 bases between them. The CDR3 here is CSVLGDFRYGYTF. Here the CDR3 DNA reads TGCAGCGTCCTAGGGGATTTTAGGTATGGCTACACCTTC.

This clone has only a few counts. The J gene is TRBJ1-6, the V gene TRBV7-6; D call uncertain. Germline loops: CDR1 SGHVS, CDR2 FNYEAQ. The CDR3 covers 15 residues. The V end lost 0 bases, the J end lost 6 bases, and 9 bases lay between the germline ends. CDR3 sequence reads: CASSLASTVNSPLHF. The CDR3 DNA follows: TGTGCCAGCAGCTTAGCGTCCACAGTTAATTCACCCCTCCACTTT.

V and J are TRBV2 and TRBJ2-2, with D possibly TRBD2 on 6 matching bases. The V end lost 7 bases, the J end lost 3 bases, and 12 bases lay between the germline ends. There are 14 residues in the CDR3. Looked up from germline, CDR1 is SNHLY and CDR2 is FYNNEI. CDR3 protein: CASNRGMHTGELFF. The CDR3 region has the DNA TGTGCCAGCAATCGCGGGATGCACACCGGGGAGCTGTTTTTT. Drawing the rest from reference TRBV2 and TRBJ2-2, the complete variable domain is EPEVTQTPSHQVTQMGQEVILRCVPISNHLYFYWYRQILGQKVEFLVSFYNNEISEKSEIFDDQFSVERPDGSNFTLKIRSTKLEDSAMYFCASNRGMHTGELFFGEGSRLTVL.

CDR3 in DNA: TGTGCCAGCAGCGGGCCCAACCACCAACGTCGGCAGTTCTTC. Translating it yields CASSGPNHQRRQFF. The chain recombines TRBV9 with TRBJ2-1; D gene uncertain. The germline gives CDR1 SGDLS, CDR2 YYNGEE. This CDR3 spans 14 amino acids. With 3 bases removed from V and 12 bases from J, the gap between germline ends came to 19 bases.

The J gene is TRBJ1-1, the V gene TRBV27; D gene ambiguous. This CDR3 contains 13 residues. The V end was cut by 8 bases, the J end by 6 bases, with 16 bases between. In germline, CDR1 is MNHEY, CDR2 SMNVEV (reference sequence). The CDR3: CASRGRGSPEAFF. The CDR3 DNA reads as TGTGCCAGCCGGGGTCGAGGTAGCCCTGAAGCTTTCTTT.

This clone has only one observation. The genes are TRBV6-6 and TRBJ1-5, with 7 bases lining up with TRBD1. The CDR3 consists of 18 residues. With 5 bases clipped from V and 0 bases from J, the junction kept 13 bases outside the gene matches. Germline loops: CDR1 MNHNY, CDR2 SVGAGI (reference sequence). This CDR3 reads CASSLIPPGQVSNQPQHF. The DNA of the CDR3 is TGTGCCAGCAGTCTCATCCCCCCCGGACAGGTTAGCAATCAGCCCCAGCATTTT.

This chain links TRBV4-2 with TRBJ2-3; 7 bases align to TRBD2. Germline loops: CDR1 LGHNA, CDR2 YNFKEQ. V shed 5 bases, J shed 2 bases, and the junction held 7 bases outside the gene matches. The CDR3 spans 15 residues. The CDR3 spells CASSASGEPTDTQYF. The CDR3 DNA reads as TGTGCCAGCAGCGCGAGCGGGGAGCCCACAGATACGCAGTATTTT.

The gene calls are TRBV19 and TRBJ1-2; the D gene is possibly TRBD1 (5 bases). The V gene lost 0 bases and the J gene lost 5 bases, with 16 bases spanning the gap. The germline V gene encodes CDR1 LNHDA and CDR2 SQIVND (reference sequence). The CDR3 contains 16 residues. The CDR3 DNA follows: TGTGCCAGTAGTATAGATCCGGGGGTTCTGTTTTATGGCTACACCTTC. It specifies CASSIDPGVLFYGYTF.

This sequence joins TRBV7-8 and TRBJ1-1; a possible D gene is TRBD1 (5 bases). CDR3 length equals 15 residues. CDR1 and CDR2 (germline): SGHVS, FQNEAQ. V was clipped by 0 bases and J by 0 bases, with 8 bases between them. The CDR3 DNA follows: TGTGCCAGCAGCTTAGCGCAGGGCATGAACACTGAAGCTTTCTTT. This encodes CASSLAQGMNTEAFF.